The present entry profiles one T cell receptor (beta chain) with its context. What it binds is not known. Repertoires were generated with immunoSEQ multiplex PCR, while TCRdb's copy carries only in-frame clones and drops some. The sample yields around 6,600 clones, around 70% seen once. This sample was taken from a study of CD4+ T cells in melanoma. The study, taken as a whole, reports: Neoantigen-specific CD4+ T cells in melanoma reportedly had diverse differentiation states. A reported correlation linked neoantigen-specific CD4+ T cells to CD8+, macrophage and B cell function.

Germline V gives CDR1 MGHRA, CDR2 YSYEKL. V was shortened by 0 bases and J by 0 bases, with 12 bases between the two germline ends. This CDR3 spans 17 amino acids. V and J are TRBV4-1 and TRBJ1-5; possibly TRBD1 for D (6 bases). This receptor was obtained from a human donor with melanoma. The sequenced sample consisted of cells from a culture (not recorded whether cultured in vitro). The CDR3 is CASSQEGAGPSNQPQHF. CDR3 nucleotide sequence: TGCGCCAGCAGCCAAGAGGGGGCAGGTCCTAGCAATCAGCCCCAGCATTTT.